The source of this T cell receptor (beta chain) is a study of shared clonotypes between healthy human individuals. Whole-study findings and limits: Some naive CD4 clonotypes, roughly 4.7%, turned up in common across several donors. Non-shared clonotypes showed lower generation probabilities than clonotypes common to all four donors.

The V gene end was trimmed by 0 bases and the J gene end by 4 bases; junction bases not matched to a gene: 3. Germline assignment: CDR1 SGDLS and CDR2 YYNGEE. The CDR3 is 17 amino acids. Original processing methods: Because ImmunoSEQ provided only junction sequences with no quality scores, the filtering differed. TCRdb keeps only in-frame clones here, not all; method: immunoSEQ multiplex PCR. The D gene and trimming were derived from the DNA, and the V and J assignments and clone size from that table. The sample contains roughly 2.6 million clones, approximately 90% of which appear only once. Comment on this clone: As yet, its antigen is unknown. The same CDR3 arises from other DNA sequences in this sample as well.

The TCR sequence derives from a man between 18 and 35 years old in good health. Sequencing was carried out using naive CD4+ T cells sorted from blood. Subset described: CD45RA+ positively selected. V and J are TRBV9 and TRBJ2-1; 14 bases align to TRBD2. The CDR3 here is CASSVGGLAGGYNEQFF. The CDR3 coding sequence is TGTGCCAGCAGCGTAGGTGGACTAGCGGGAGGATACAATGAGCAGTTCTTC.